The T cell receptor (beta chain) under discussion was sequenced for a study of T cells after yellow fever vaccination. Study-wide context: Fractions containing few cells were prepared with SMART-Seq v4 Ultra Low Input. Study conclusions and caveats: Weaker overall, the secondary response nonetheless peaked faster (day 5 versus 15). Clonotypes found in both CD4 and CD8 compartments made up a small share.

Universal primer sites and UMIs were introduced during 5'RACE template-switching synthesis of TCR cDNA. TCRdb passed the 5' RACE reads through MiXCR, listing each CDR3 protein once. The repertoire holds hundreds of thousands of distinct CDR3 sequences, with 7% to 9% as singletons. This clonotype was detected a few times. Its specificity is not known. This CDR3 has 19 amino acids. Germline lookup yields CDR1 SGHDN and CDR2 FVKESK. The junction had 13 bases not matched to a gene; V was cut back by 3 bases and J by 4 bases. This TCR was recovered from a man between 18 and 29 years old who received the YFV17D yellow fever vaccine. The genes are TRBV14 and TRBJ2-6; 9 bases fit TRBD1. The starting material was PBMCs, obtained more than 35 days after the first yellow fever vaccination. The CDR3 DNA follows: TGTGCCAGCAGCCATCGGCGGACAGGGGCCTTAACCGGGGCCAACGTCCTGACTTTC. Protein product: CASSHRRTGALTGANVLTF.